A single sample gave rise to the 11 T cell receptor beta chains below, sequenced in a study of blood T cells in healthy people across ages. A second PCR, run for roughly 7 to 11 cycles, used a sample-barcoded 5' primer plus a J-beta primer mix. Each CDR3 protein is one row after TCRdb ran MiXCR on the 5' RACE reads. The repertoire holds 1,800,000 or so distinct CDR3 sequences, with around 40% as singletons. The sequenced sample was blood. The source is a human donor in good health.

This clonotype appeared a few times. The rearrangement uses TRBV12-3 or TRBV12-4 and TRBJ1-6; possibly TRBD1 for D (6 bases). This CDR3 contains 14 residues. V lost 4 bases, J lost 8 bases, and 12 bases lay in between. The DNA of the CDR3 is TGTGCCAGCAGTTCCCAGGGGTATGATTCACCCCTCCACTTT. Translation gives CASSSQGYDSPLHF.

The CDR3 spells CASGSGLGNQPQHF. CDR3 sequence (DNA): TGTGCCAGCGGGTCGGGTCTTGGCAATCAGCCCCAGCATTTT. The chain couples TRBV6-6 to TRBJ1-5; D remains unclear. The CDR3 loop spans 14 amino acids. Germline V gene sequence: CDR1 MNHNY, CDR2 SVGAGI (reference sequence). Trimming stripped 8 bases from V and 2 bases from J, with 13 bases between.

V is TRBV7-2 and J is TRBJ2-5; D is possibly TRBD1 (5 bases). The J call is uncertain, as TRBJ2-7 better fits the DNA end. The CDR3 has 14 amino acids. Germline CDR1 SGHTA, CDR2 FQGNSA. CDR3 loop: CASSLGQLAYEQYF. The CDR3 coding sequence is TGTGCCAGCAGCTTAGGACAGCTAGCCTACGAGCAGTACTTC.

The V gene is TRBV11-2, the J gene TRBJ2-5, with 15 bases lining up with TRBD2. Germline loops: CDR1 SGHAT, CDR2 FQNNGV. The CDR3 contains 17 residues. V dropped 7 bases and J dropped 0; count of bases not matched to a gene: 6. In nucleotides, the CDR3 is TGTGCCAGCAACCTAGGGACTAGCGGGAGGCACCAAGAGACCCAGTACTTC. Translating it yields CASNLGTSGRHQETQYF.

This chain joins TRBV15 and TRBJ2-3; D is possibly TRBD1 or TRBD2 (6 bases each). Trimming stripped 5 bases from V and 3 bases from J, with 12 bases between. CDR1 is LNHNV and CDR2 is YYDKDF in the germline V gene (reference sequence). This CDR3 is 14 amino acids long. CDR3 loop: CATSGGGVTDTQYF. The CDR3, as DNA: TGTGCCACCAGCGGGGGCGGGGTAACAGATACGCAGTATTTT.

The CDR3 DNA follows: TGTGCCAGCAGTCAAGGGCTAGCGGGGTCCCATACGCAGTATTTT. Translation gives CASSQGLAGSHTQYF. V gene TRBV7-2 combines with J gene TRBJ2-3; TRBD2 matches at 9 bases. The CDR3 covers 15 residues. J was trimmed by 7 bases and V by 6 bases; bases with no gene match: 11. The V gene's germline CDR1 is SGHTA and CDR2 FQGNSA.

The rearrangement uses TRBV7-2 and TRBJ2-3, with 9 positions matching TRBD1. The CDR3 has 14 amino acids. Germline lookup yields CDR1 SGHTA and CDR2 FQGNSA. The trim removed 5 bases at V and 6 bases at J, leaving 6 bases unmatched. The CDR3, as DNA: TGTGCCAGCAGCGTGGACAGGGGAGACGATACGCAGTATTTT. It yields the protein CASSVDRGDDTQYF.

This clonotype was seen a few times. The chain links TRBV7-6 to TRBJ1-2; D may be TRBD1 (5 bases). V was cut by 2 bases and J by 4 bases, with 20 bases left in between. CDR1 and CDR2 (germline): SGHVS, FNYEAQ. The CDR3 runs to 17 residues. The CDR3 region is CASSLRFRGSNTYGYTF. For the CDR3, the DNA is TGTGCCAGCAGCTTAAGGTTTAGGGGCAGCAACACCTATGGCTACACCTTC.

This clonotype was seen just once. The genes are TRBV5-1 and TRBJ2-5, with D unresolved. The CDR3 loop spans 13 amino acids. Germline values: CDR1 SGHRS, CDR2 YFSETQ. Between the trimmed V and J ends, which lost 0 bases and 6 bases, there was a span of 9 bases. The CDR3 sequence: CASSLEGSKTQYF. The CDR3 DNA reads TGCGCCAGCAGCTTGGAAGGCAGCAAGACCCAGTACTTC.

Only a few counts were recorded for this clonotype. The chain uses TRBV27 and TRBJ2-7; TRBD1 is a possible D gene (6 bases). Trimming cost V 5 bases and J 0 bases, with 14 bases left between them. In germline, CDR1 is MNHEY, CDR2 SMNVEV (reference sequence). CDR3 length: 15 residues. For the CDR3, the DNA is TGTGCCAGCAGTAATCAAGGACAGTCCTCCTACGAGCAGTACTTC. Residues: CASSNQGQSSYEQYF.

The chain has TRBV24-1 and TRBJ2-1; 7 positions match TRBD2. Trimming removed 10 bases from V and 4 bases from J; junction bases left unmatched: 12. The CDR3 has 15 amino acids. Per the germline V gene, CDR1 is KGHDR and CDR2 is SFDVKD. The CDR3 DNA reads TGTGCCACACCAGGTCGGGGGGATCCATACAATGAGCAGTTCTTC. Amino acid sequence: CATPGRGDPYNEQFF.